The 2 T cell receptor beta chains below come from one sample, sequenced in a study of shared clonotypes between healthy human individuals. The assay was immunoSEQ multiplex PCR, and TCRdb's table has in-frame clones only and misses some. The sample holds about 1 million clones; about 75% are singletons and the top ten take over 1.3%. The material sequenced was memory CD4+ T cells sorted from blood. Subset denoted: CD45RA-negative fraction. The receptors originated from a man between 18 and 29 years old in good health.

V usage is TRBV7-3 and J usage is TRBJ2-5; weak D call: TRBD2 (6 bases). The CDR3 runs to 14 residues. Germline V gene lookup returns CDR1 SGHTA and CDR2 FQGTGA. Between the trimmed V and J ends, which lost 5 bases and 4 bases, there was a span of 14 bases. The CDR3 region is CASSALGAGETQYF. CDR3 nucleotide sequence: TGTGCCAGCAGCGCCCTCGGAGCGGGAGAGACCCAGTACTTC.

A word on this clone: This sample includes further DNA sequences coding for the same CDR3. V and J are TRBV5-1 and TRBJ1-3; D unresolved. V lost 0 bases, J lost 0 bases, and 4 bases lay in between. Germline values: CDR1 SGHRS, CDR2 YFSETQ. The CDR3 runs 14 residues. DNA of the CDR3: TGCGCCAGCAGCTTGGACTACTCTGGAAACACCATATATTTT. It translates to CASSLDYSGNTIYF. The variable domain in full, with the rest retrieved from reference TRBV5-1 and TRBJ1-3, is KAGVTQTPRYLIKTRGQQVTLSCSPISGHRSVSWYQQTPGQGLQFLFEYFSETQRNKGNFPGRFSGRQFSNSRSEMNVSTLELGDSALYLCASSLDYSGNTIYFGEGSWLTVV.